The clone carrying this T cell receptor beta chain was counted a single time. Its target is not known. This entry belongs to a study of cytomegalovirus exposure and HLA in healthy donors. CDR1 is SGHTA, CDR2 FQGNSA, per germline. This CDR3 comprises 17 residues. The ends lost 0 bases at V and 4 bases at J; junction bases unmatched: 9. Whole-study findings and limits: In a later analysis, a genetic analysis reported fewer productive-TCR N-insertions in an Asian-associated ancestry cluster than the cohort average. For most subjects, TCR beta sequences were reported to predict HLA-A and HLA-B alleles with accuracy.

Samples came from healthy bone marrow donors. Primers for the PCR totalled 60 Vbeta and 13 Jbeta. Measured with immunoSEQ multiplex PCR; TCRdb has only the in-frame clones, and not every one. This table holds some 110,000 clones, roughly 80% found once. The chain has TRBV7-2 and TRBJ2-1, with 7 bases identical to TRBD2. Source material: PBMCs. The source is a man aged 35 to 55 in good health and CMV-seronegative. CDR3 protein: CASSLAWAGGRYNEQFF. DNA of the CDR3: TGTGCCAGCAGCTTAGCGTGGGCCGGGGGGAGGTACAATGAGCAGTTCTTC.